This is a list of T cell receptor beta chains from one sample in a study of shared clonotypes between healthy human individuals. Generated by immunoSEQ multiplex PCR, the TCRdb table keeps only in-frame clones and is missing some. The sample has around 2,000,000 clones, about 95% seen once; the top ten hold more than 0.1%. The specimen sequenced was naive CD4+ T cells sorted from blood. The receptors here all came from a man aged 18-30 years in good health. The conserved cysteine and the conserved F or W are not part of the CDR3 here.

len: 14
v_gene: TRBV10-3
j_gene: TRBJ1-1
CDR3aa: AISASVRETNTEAF

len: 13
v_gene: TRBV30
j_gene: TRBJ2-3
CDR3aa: AWSSGLATTDTQY

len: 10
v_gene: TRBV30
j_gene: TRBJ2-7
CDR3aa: VLSVKGYEQY

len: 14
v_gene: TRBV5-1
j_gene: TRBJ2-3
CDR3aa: ASSLVADGVTDTQY

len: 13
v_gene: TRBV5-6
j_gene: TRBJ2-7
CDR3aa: ASSPTGTVVGEQY

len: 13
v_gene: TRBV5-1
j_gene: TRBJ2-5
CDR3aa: ASSPSRGGQETQY

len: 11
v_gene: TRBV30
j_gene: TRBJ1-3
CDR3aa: AWDRVSGNTIY

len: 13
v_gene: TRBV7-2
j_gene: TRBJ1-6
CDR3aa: ASSSGQGANSPLH

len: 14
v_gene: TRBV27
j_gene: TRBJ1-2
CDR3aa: ASSPTSGKTNYGYT

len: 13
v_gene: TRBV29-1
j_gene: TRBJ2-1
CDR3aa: SVEDIGGGRNEQF

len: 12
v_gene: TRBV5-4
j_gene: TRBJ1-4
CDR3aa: ASSYPSRSEKLF

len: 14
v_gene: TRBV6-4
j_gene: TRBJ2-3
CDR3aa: ASSDSYRDSTDTQY

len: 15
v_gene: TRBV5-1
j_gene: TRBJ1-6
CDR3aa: ASSPGGARANNSPLH

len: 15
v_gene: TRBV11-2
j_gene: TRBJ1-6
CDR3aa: ASSLDGTEIRNSPLH

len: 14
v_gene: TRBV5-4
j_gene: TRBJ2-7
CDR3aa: ASSSRGTFPTYEQY

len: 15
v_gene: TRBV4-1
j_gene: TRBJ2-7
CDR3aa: ASSLLAGGPPDYEQY

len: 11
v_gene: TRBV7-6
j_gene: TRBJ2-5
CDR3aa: ASSFSDQGTQY

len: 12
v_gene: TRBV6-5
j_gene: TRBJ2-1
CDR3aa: ASSVDRVANEQF

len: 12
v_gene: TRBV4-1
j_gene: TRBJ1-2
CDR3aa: ASSQVLGNYGYT

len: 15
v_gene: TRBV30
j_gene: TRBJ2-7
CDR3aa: AWSVVLGVAGPYEQY

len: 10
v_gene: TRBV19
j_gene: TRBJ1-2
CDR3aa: ASSSRQGPTI

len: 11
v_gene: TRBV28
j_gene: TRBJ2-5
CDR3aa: ASSQGGRETQY

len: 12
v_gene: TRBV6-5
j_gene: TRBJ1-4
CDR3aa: ASSVLTGNEKLF

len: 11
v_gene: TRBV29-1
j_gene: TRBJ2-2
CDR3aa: SVTDRVTGELF

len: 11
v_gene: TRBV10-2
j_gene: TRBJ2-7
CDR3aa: ASRGDREYEQY

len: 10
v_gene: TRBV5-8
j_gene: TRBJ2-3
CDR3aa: ASSLSTDTQY